This TCR beta chain was sequenced during a study of T cell responses to AZD1222 COVID-19 vaccine. Comment on this clone: Its antigen is as yet unknown.

Study findings and constraints: In a largely white British group with more females than males, clonal diversity was possibly underestimated. Only six or seven AZD1222 recipients were seropositive at baseline.

Germline V gene data show CDR1 as SGHTA and CDR2 as FQGNSA. V lost 2 bases, J lost 5 bases, and 9 bases lay in between. The CDR3 extends over 13 amino acids. Clones were sequenced by immunoSEQ multiplex PCR, and TCRdb holds only the in-frame ones, with some missing. The sample has about 110,000 clones; 92% are singletons. The sequencing used peripheral blood, collected on day 0 of AZD1222 vaccination. The sequence came from an adult in good health. The chain combines TRBV7-2 with TRBJ1-2; D is ambiguous. CDR3 nucleotide sequence: TGTGCCAGCAGCTTACTAGACGCTTATGGCTACACCTTC. Translating gives CASSLLDAYGYTF.